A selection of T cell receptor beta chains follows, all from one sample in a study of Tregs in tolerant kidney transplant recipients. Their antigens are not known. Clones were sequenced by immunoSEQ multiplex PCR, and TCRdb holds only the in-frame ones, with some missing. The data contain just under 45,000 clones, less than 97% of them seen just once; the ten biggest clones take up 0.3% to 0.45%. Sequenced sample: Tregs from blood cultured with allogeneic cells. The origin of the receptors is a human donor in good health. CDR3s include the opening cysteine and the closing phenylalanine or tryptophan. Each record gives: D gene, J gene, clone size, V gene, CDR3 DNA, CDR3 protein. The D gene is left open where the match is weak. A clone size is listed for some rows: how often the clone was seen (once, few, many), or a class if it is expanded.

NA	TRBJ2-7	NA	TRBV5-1	TGCGCCAGCACCCCCGAGAACAGGATCCACGAGCAGTACTTC	CASTPENRIHEQYF
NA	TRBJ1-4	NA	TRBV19	TGTGCCAGTAGTATTGGGCAGGGGAATGAAAAACTGTTTTTT	CASSIGQGNEKLFF
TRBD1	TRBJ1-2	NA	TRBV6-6	TGTGCCAGCAGTTATACGGGACAGCTCTCTGGCTACACCTTC	CASSYTGQLSGYTF
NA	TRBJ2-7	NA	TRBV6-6	TGTGCCAGCGGGGACTCCCCAGACCCAAACGAGCAGTACTTC	CASGDSPDPNEQYF
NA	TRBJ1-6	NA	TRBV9	TGTGCCAGCAGCGTTGGGTTGCCCAATTCACCCCTCCACTTT	CASSVGLPNSPLHF
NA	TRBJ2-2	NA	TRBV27	TGTGCCAGCAGTCGAGGGCGCACCGGGGAGCTGTTTTTT	CASSRGRTGELFF
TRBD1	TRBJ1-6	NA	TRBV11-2	TGTGCCAGCAGCTTAGCCCGGGACAGGGTAGTAGATTATTCACCCCTCCACTTT	CASSLARDRVVDYSPLHF
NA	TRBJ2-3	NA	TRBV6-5	TGTGCCAGCAGTTACCGGACGTCTAGCACAGATACGCAGTATTTT	CASSYRTSSTDTQYF
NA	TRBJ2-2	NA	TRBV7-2	TGTGCCAGCAGCTTAGGGCAGTTACCGTCCGGGGAGCTGTTTTTT	CASSLGQLPSGELFF
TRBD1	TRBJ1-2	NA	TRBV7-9	TGTGCCAGCAGCGCCTGGGGACAGGACTATGGCTACACCTTC	CASSAWGQDYGYTF
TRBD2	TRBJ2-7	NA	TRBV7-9	TGTGCCAGCAGCTTAGCGGTATCGAGCGGGAGGGCCTCCTCCTACGAGCAGTACTTC	CASSLAVSSGRASSYEQYF
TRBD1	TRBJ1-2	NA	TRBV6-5	TGTGCCAGCAGTCGACAGGGAAACTATGGCTACACCTTC	CASSRQGNYGYTF
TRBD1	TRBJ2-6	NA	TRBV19	TGTGCCAGTAGTATATCGTTTCGGACAGGAGGGGCCAACGTCCTGACTTTC	CASSISFRTGGANVLTF
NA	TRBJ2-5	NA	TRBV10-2	TGCGCCAGCAGTGAGTCCTGGCGGGGCGGGGCCCAGTACTTC	CASSESWRGGAQYF
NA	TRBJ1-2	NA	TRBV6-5	TGTGCCAGCAGTTACATTAGGACAGTCCACTATGGCTACACCTTC	CASSYIRTVHYGYTF
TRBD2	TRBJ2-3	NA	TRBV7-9	TGTGCCAGCAGCTGGACTAGCGGGAGTACAAATACGCAGTATTTT	CASSWTSGSTNTQYF
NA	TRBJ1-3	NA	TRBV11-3	TGTGCCAGCAGCTCAGGCGCGGGAACAGAACGCGGGAACACCATATATTTT	CASSSGAGTERGNTIYF
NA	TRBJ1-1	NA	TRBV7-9	TGTGCCAGCAGCTTAGTGGCTGAAGCTTTCTTT	CASSLVAEAFF
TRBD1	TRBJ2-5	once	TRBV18	TGTGCCAGCTCACCGACAGGGGATCGAGAGACCCAGTACTTC	CASSPTGDRETQYF
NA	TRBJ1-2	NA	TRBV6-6	TGTGCCAGCAGTCGACAAGCTTATGGCTACACCTTC	CASSRQAYGYTF
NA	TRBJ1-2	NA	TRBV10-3	TGTGCCATCGCGAGAGAAGCTAACTATGGCTACACCTTC	CAIAREANYGYTF
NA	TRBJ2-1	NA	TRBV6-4	TGTGCCAGCAGTCCTGGACTGTACAATGAGCAGTTCTTC	CASSPGLYNEQFF
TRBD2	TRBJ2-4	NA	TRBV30	TGTGCCTGGAGTGTTGGGGAGGGAAACATTCAGTACTTC	CAWSVGEGNIQYF
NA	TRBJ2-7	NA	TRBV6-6	TGTGCCAGCAGTTACCCTTACTCACGGGGCGAGCAGTACTTC	CASSYPYSRGEQYF
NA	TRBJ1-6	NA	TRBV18	TGTGCCAGCTCACCTCCCCAGGGAAGAGGGAGTTCACCCCTCCACTTT	CASSPPQGRGSSPLHF
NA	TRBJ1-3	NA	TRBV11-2	TGTGCCAGCAGCCAGCCCTCTGGTACCGTCAGACTACGGGGGGACACCATATATTTT	CASSQPSGTVRLRGDTIYF
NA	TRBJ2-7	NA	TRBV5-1	TGCGCCAGCAGCTTGGGTACAGGCGTATACTACGAGCAGTACTTC	CASSLGTGVYYEQYF
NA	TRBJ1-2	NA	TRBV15	TGTGCCACCAGCGGGGGGGTAAACTATGGCTACACCTTC	CATSGGVNYGYTF
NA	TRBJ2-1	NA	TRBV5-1	TGCGCCAGCAGCTCGCTATCCTCCTCCTACAATGAGCAGTTCTTC	CASSSLSSSYNEQFF
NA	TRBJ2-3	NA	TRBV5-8	TGTGCCAGCAGCTTGGGGACAGTCAGAGATACGCAGTATTTT	CASSLGTVRDTQYF
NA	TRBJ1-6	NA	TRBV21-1	TGTGCCAGCACCACGTGTACTAATTCATCCCTCCACTTT	CASTTCTNSSLHF
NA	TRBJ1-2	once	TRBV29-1	TGCAGCGCCGGGACGGTTAACTATGGCTACACCTTC	CSAGTVNYGYTF
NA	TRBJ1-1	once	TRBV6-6	TGTGCCAGCAGGTTACTACCGAACACTGAAGCTTTCTTT	CASRLLPNTEAFF
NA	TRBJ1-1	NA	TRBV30	TGTGCCTGGAGCCCCCTCGGGGGACGGGAGAACACTGAAGCTTTCTTT	CAWSPLGGRENTEAFF
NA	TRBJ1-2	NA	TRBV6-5	TGTGCCAGCACAAGGGGGGACGATTACACCTTC	CASTRGDDYTF
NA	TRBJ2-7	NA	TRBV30	TGTGCCTGGAGTCGCTCCTACGAGCAGTACTTC	CAWSRSYEQYF
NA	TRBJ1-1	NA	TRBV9	TGTGCCAGCAGCCTCCAGGGTAACACTGAAGCTTTCTTT	CASSLQGNTEAFF
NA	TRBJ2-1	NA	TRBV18	TGTGCCAGCTCACCGTCGGCTAGTTACAATGAGCAGTTCTTC	CASSPSASYNEQFF
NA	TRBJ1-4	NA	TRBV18	TGTGCCAGCTCACCGCCCAACGGTCCTAGGTCCCTAAAACTGTTTTTT	CASSPPNGPRSLKLFF
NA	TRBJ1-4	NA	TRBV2	TGTGCCAGCAGGGGTGCCACTGAAAAACTGTTTTTT	CASRGATEKLFF
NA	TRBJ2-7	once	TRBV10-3	TGTGCCATCAGTGACTTGGGCGAGCAGTACTTC	CAISDLGEQYF
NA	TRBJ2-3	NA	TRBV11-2	TGTGCCAGCAGCTTAGGGATGGCAGTTATGACAGATACGCAGTATTTT	CASSLGMAVMTDTQYF
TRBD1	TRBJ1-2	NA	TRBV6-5	TGTGCCAGCAGTTATACCAGGGGGCGGCCCTACACCTTC	CASSYTRGRPYTF
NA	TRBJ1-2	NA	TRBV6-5	TGTGCCACCCGTTTAGGGGACTACTATGGCTACACCTTC	CATRLGDYYGYTF
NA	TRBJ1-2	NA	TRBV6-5	TGTGCCAGCAGTAAACAGCGGACTAACTATGGCTACACCTTC	CASSKQRTNYGYTF
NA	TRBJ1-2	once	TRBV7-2	TGTGCCAGCAGCTTAGCTCGATTCTATGGCTACACCTTC	CASSLARFYGYTF
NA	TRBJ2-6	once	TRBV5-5	TGTGCCAGCAGCTTTTGGGGATCTGGGGCCAACGTCCTGACTTTC	CASSFWGSGANVLTF
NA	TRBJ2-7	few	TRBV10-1	TGCGCCAGCCGCTTTCCCTACGAGCAGTACTTC	CASRFPYEQYF
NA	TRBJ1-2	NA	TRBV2	TGTGCCAGCAGAGGTTCCGGCTACACCTTC	CASRGSGYTF
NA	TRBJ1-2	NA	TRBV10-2	TGCGCCAGCAGTGATTGGGCAGGACTATATGGCTACACCTTC	CASSDWAGLYGYTF
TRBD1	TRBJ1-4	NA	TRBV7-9	TGTGCCAGCAGCAAAGACAGGGGAACAGCTAATGAAAAACTGTTTTTT	CASSKDRGTANEKLFF
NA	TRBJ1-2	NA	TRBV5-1	TGCGCCAGCAGCTTCATTCAGGGAGAACTTGGCTACACCTTC	CASSFIQGELGYTF
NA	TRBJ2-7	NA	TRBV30	TGTGCCTGGAGTCGGGGGCAGGGCCAGTACTTC	CAWSRGQGQYF
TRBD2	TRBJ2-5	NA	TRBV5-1	TGCGCCAGCAGCTTAGGGACTAGCGTACAAGAGACCCAGTACTTC	CASSLGTSVQETQYF